This TCR beta chain is from a study of a mutant IDH1 vaccine in newly diagnosed glioma. TCRdb's copy holds only in-frame clones and misses some; the assay was immunoSEQ multiplex PCR. The sample yields some 50,000 clones, about nine tenths seen once. This CDR3 region has 15 residues. CDR1 and CDR2 from the germline V gene are LGHNA and YSLEER. Trimming removed 0 bases from V and 0 bases from J, with 8 bases in between. Stated time point: baseline, week 1 (first vaccination visit). Treatment reported: pre-vaccination baseline after standard-of-care therapy. The chain combines TRBV4-3 with TRBJ1-1, with D uncertain. The sample in question was PBMCs, obtained from a glioma patient treated with radiotherapy, temozolomide or both. This TCR was recovered from a man aged 40-49 years with glioma. The DNA for the CDR3 is TGCGCCAGCAGCCAAGATGGGCGGCTGAACACTGAAGCTTTCTTT. This encodes CASSQDGRLNTEAFF.